The present TCR beta chain was sequenced within a study of T cells in Graves' hyperthyroidism and ophthalmopathy. Enrolled ophthalmopathy patients presented with a Clinical Activity Score of at least 3, a NOSPECS grade of at least 4, and disease duration under 3 months. Pregnant or lactating patients were excluded, as were those with uncontrolled infection or other autoimmune disease. This clonotype has ten or more counts. From RNA transcripts, TCR beta CDR3 regions were amplified. TCR CDR3 regions were first amplified by RT-PCR with HTBI primers. In TCRdb, the multiplex PCR reads were re-called with MiXCR into one record per CDR3 protein. The sample carries more than 500,000 distinct CDR3 sequences, roughly 16% recorded once. In germline, CDR1 is MDHEN, CDR2 SYDVKM. The V end was cut by 3 bases, the J end by 5 bases, with 22 bases between. The CDR3 totals 17 residues.

The sequence derives from a woman in her 30s with Graves' ophthalmopathy. Sequenced: blood. The chain couples TRBV28 to TRBJ2-5, with D perhaps given as TRBD1 or TRBD2 (5 bases each). DNA for the CDR3: TGTGCCAGCAGTTTCCGGGGACGGGTGGAGCCCCATGAGACCCAGTACTTC. Translated: CASSFRGRVEPHETQYF. The variable domain in full, completed from reference TRBV28 and TRBJ2-5, reads DVKVTQSSRYLVKRTGEKVFLECVQDMDHENMFWYRQDPGLGLRLIYFSYDVKMKEKGDIPEGYSVSREKKERFSLILESASTNQTSMYLCASSFRGRVEPHETQYFGPGTRLLVL.